The 30 T cell receptor beta chains below all came from one sample that was sequenced in a study of shared clonotypes between healthy human individuals. TCRdb's copy holds only in-frame clones and misses some; the assay was immunoSEQ multiplex PCR. The sample contains under 650,000 clones, roughly 95% of which appear only once. The sequenced material came from naive CD4+ T cells sorted from blood. The subset denotes: CD45RA+ positively selected. These receptors were taken from a woman in her twenties or thirties in good health.

This clone was detected only a few times. The V and J genes are TRBV19 and TRBJ1-5; 11 bases fit TRBD1. The CDR3 is made up of 15 amino acids. V dropped 5 bases and J dropped 5; count of bases not matched to a gene: 5. The germline CDR1 and CDR2 sequences are LNHDA and SQIVND (reference sequence). The CDR3 spells CASSPGQGAYQPQHF. The CDR3 region has the DNA TGTGCCAGTAGTCCTGGACAGGGGGCTTATCAGCCCCAGCATTTT. Full variable domain (remainder filled in from reference TRBV19 and TRBJ1-5): DGGITQSPKYLFRKEGQNVTLSCEQNLNHDAMYWYRQDPGQGLRLIYYSQIVNDFQKGDIAEGYSVSREKKESFPLTVTSAQKNPTAFYLCASSPGQGAYQPQHFGDGTRLSIL.

The V call is TRBV29-1, the J call TRBJ1-3; D not resolved. The germline V gene encodes CDR1 SQVTM and CDR2 ANQGSEA. CDR3 length: 13 amino acids. V lost 4 bases, J lost 6 bases, and 13 bases lay in between. The CDR3 spells CSVGGLFENTIYF. CDR3 DNA sequence: TGCAGCGTTGGAGGGCTTTTCGAAAACACCATATATTTT.

The rearrangement uses TRBV5-7 and TRBJ2-7; 8 bases align to TRBD1. TRBV5-7 is an ORF; its function is uncertain. V was pared by 1 base and J by 6 bases, with 9 bases of the junction left unmatched. The CDR3 sequence is 15 residues long. Here the CDR3 DNA reads TGTGCCAGCAGCTTGATCCAGGGGGCACCCGGCGAGCAGTACTTC. Translating gives CASSLIQGAPGEQYF.

This chain uses TRBV6-5 with TRBJ2-2; 8 bases agree with TRBD2. There are 15 residues in the CDR3. V shed 5 bases, J shed 4 bases, and the junction held 6 bases outside the gene matches. The V gene's germline CDR1 is MNHEY and CDR2 SVGAGI. Here the CDR3 reads CASSLTGGLTGELFF. CDR3 bases: TGTGCCAGCAGTCTAACGGGAGGGCTCACCGGGGAGCTGTTTTTT.

The chain recombines TRBV29-1 with TRBJ2-5, with 9 bases that match TRBD1. The DNA end is a closer match to TRBJ2-7, so the J assignment may be wrong. CDR3 length: 13 residues. CDR1 and CDR2 (germline): SQVTM, ANQGSEA. DNA for the CDR3: TGCAGCATCCGGACAGGGGATTTTTACGAGCAGTACTTC. Residues: CSIRTGDFYEQYF.

This clone was counted only a few times. This rearrangement joins TRBV7-9 to TRBJ2-7; 7 positions agree with TRBD1. The germline V gene has CDR1 SEHNR and CDR2 FQNEAQ (reference sequence). This CDR3 comprises 13 residues. Unmatched junction bases numbered 6, after V lost 5 bases and J lost 5 bases. The chain's CDR3 is CASSPTGTHEQYF. The CDR3 coding sequence is TGTGCCAGCAGCCCGACAGGGACCCACGAGCAGTACTTC.

Concerning this clone itself: At one of its ends the junction is not consistent with the germline gene, which may arise from a read error. This chain joins TRBV10-3 and TRBJ2-6, with D uncertain. This CDR3 is built from 20 residues. Germline CDR1 ENHRY, CDR2 SYGVKD. The CDR3 loop reads CAISDYVMEVKRSGSNVLTF. Here the CDR3 DNA reads TGTGCCATCAGTGATTACGTCATGGAAGTTAAGCGCTCTGGGTCCAACGTCCTGACTTTC.

This rearrangement joins TRBV5-4 to TRBJ1-3; possible D gene TRBD1, 5 bases. V shed 0 bases and J shed 8 bases, with 15 bases lying between them. CDR3 length equals 15 residues. The germline V gene has CDR1 SGHNT and CDR2 YYREEE (reference sequence). CDR3 DNA: TGTGCCAGCAGCTTGGCCGAAGGGGCGGGTGACACCATATATTTT. Its protein product is CASSLAEGAGDTIYF.

For the CDR3, the DNA is TGTGCCAGCAGCTTAGTCCAGGGAGGTGGCAATCAGCCCCAGCATTTT. This gives the protein CASSLVQGGGNQPQHF. The rearrangement uses TRBV7-9 and TRBJ1-5, with a tentative D call TRBD1 (5 bases). Per germline, CDR1 SEHNR and CDR2 FQNEAQ (reference sequence). V lost 1 base and J 2 bases, leaving 12 bases between the germline ends. The CDR3 consists of 16 residues.

Of note for this clone: Other DNA sequences in this specimen translate into the identical CDR3. The chain links TRBV5-1 to TRBJ2-7; D is ambiguous. Trimming removed 1 base from V and 0 bases from J, with 8 bases in between. The CDR3 spans 14 residues. From germline, CDR1 is SGHRS and CDR2 YFSETQ. CDR3 nucleotide sequence: TGCGCCAGCAGCTTGTCGAGCCCCTCCTACGAGCAGTACTTC. As protein: CASSLSSPSYEQYF.

CDR3 sequence: CASSLDGGEANEKLFF. CDR3 bases: TGTGCCAGCAGTTTAGACGGGGGCGAGGCTAATGAAAAACTGTTTTTT. The chain recombines TRBV28 with TRBJ1-4, with a weak D call TRBD1 (6 bases). V lost 2 bases to trimming and J lost 3 bases, with 13 bases between them. The CDR3 totals 16 residues. The germline V gene encodes CDR1 MDHEN and CDR2 SYDVKM.

The V call is TRBV4-1, the J call TRBJ2-3; D uncertain. CDR1 and CDR2 from the germline V gene are MGHRA and YSYEKL. CDR3 length equals 15 residues. The V end was cut by 1 base, the J end by 6 bases, with 14 bases between. CDR3 region: CASSQVGLIRDTQYF. The CDR3 DNA is TGCGCCAGCAGCCAAGTCGGTCTCATCCGGGATACGCAGTATTTT.

This chain links TRBV29-1 with TRBJ2-7, with 10 bases lining up with TRBD1. V gave up 7 bases and J gave up 6 bases; unmatched junction bases: 9. The germline gives CDR1 SQVTM, CDR2 ANQGSEA. This CDR3 has 13 residues. CDR3 nucleotide sequence: TGCAGCGGTCTCCGGGACAGGGGAGGCGAGCAGTACTTC. The encoded protein is CSGLRDRGGEQYF.

The rearrangement joins TRBV6-1 to TRBJ2-5; either TRBD1 or TRBD2 may supply D (5 bases each). The V and J ends lost 10 bases and 2 bases respectively, with 20 bases between them. CDR1 is MNHNS, CDR2 SASEGT, per germline. The CDR3 has 15 residues. The CDR3 sequence is CATSWDLLGQETQYF. The CDR3 nucleotides are TGTGCCACCTCTTGGGACCTCCTTGGTCAAGAGACCCAGTACTTC.

The genes are TRBV9 and TRBJ2-3; possible D gene TRBD1, 5 bases. The CDR3 is made up of 17 amino acids. Trimming took 0 bases from V and 2 from J, leaving 16 bases between them. CDR1 and CDR2 from the germline V gene are SGDLS and YYNGEE. The CDR3 reads CASSVDQGTPITDTQYF. The CDR3 region has the DNA TGTGCCAGCAGCGTAGATCAGGGTACCCCTATCACAGATACGCAGTATTTT.

This chain uses TRBV5-1 with TRBJ2-1, with 7 nucleotides matching TRBD2. The V gene end was trimmed by 5 bases and the J gene end by 1 base; junction bases not matched to a gene: 6. Germline values: CDR1 SGHRS, CDR2 YFSETQ. CDR3 length equals 15 residues. The CDR3 loop reads CASRIAGSSYNEQFF. In nucleotides, the CDR3 is TGCGCCAGCAGGATAGCGGGTAGTTCCTACAATGAGCAGTTCTTC.

The J gene is TRBJ2-5, the V gene TRBV28; 7 nucleotides match TRBD1. The J call may be incorrect, as the DNA end agrees better with TRBJ2-7. This CDR3 spans 14 amino acids. Germline V gene lookup returns CDR1 MDHEN and CDR2 SYDVKM. The chain's CDR3 is CASSRLDREYEQYF. The CDR3 DNA follows: TGTGCCAGCAGCCGCCTCGACAGGGAATACGAGCAGTACTTC.

The chain joins TRBV2 to TRBJ2-3; D perhaps matches TRBD1 (6 bases). The CDR3 has 13 residues. The germline V and J ends were trimmed by 8 bases and 1 base, with 10 bases remaining between them. Germline CDR1 and CDR2: SNHLY and FYNNEI. CDR3 region: CASDKGGTDTQYF. CDR3 in DNA: TGTGCCAGCGACAAGGGGGGCACAGATACGCAGTATTTT.

V and J are TRBV7-9 and TRBJ1-1; D may be TRBD1 (5 bases). The length of the CDR3 is 15 residues. CDR1 and CDR2 from the germline V gene are SEHNR and FQNEAQ (reference sequence). V dropped 1 base and J dropped 0 bases, with 9 bases sitting between them. The CDR3 is CASSLVAGLNTEAFF. The CDR3 nucleotides read TGTGCCAGCAGCTTAGTGGCAGGGCTGAACACTGAAGCTTTCTTT.

CDR3 nucleotides: TGCAGTGCTAGTCCCCCGGTGGGAGCTTTCTTT. Translating it yields CSASPPVGAFF. V gene TRBV20-1 combines with J gene TRBJ1-1; no firm D call. Per germline, CDR1 DFQATT and CDR2 SNEGSKA (reference sequence). The CDR3 loop spans 11 amino acids. V was clipped by 3 bases and J by 10 bases, with 12 bases between them.

This chain links TRBV28 with TRBJ2-7; D gene ambiguous. Between the trimmed V and J ends, which lost 6 bases and 2 bases, there was a span of 14 bases. This CDR3 is built from 14 residues. Per the germline V gene, CDR1 is MDHEN and CDR2 is SYDVKM. CDR3 sequence: CASSRLGSTYEQYF. The CDR3 coding sequence is TGTGCCAGCAGCCGTCTAGGGTCGACCTACGAGCAGTACTTC.

The rearrangement links TRBV7-8 to TRBJ1-5; the match to TRBD1 covers 9 bases. CDR3 length equals 16 residues. V dropped 5 bases and J dropped 6; count of bases not matched to a gene: 11. The germline gives CDR1 SGHVS, CDR2 FQNEAQ. The CDR3 nucleotides read TGTGCCAGCAGCATACGAACCGGGACAGGGCGTCAGCCCCAGCATTTT. Encoded protein: CASSIRTGTGRQPQHF.

This chain links TRBV19 with TRBJ2-4; D unresolved. Germline V CDR1 and CDR2: LNHDA, SQIVND (reference sequence). The CDR3 spans 14 residues. V gave up 3 bases and J gave up 2 bases, with 8 bases separating them. The CDR3 sequence is CASSIPGSKNIQYF. CDR3 sequence (DNA): TGTGCCAGTAGTATCCCCGGATCCAAAAACATTCAGTACTTC.

This rearrangement joins TRBV2 to TRBJ1-2; possibly TRBD1 for D (5 bases). The germline CDR1 and CDR2 sequences are SNHLY and FYNNEI. This CDR3 region has 12 residues. V was clipped by 8 bases and J by 8 bases, with 15 bases between them. The CDR3 DNA sequence: TGTGCCAGCGAGGGGCGCCCGCGAGGCTACACCTTC. Amino acid sequence: CASEGRPRGYTF.

The chain links TRBV7-9 to TRBJ2-5, with 13 bases identical to TRBD2. There are 19 residues in the CDR3. Germline CDR1 SEHNR, CDR2 FQNEAQ (reference sequence). J lost 2 bases, V lost 5 bases, and 14 bases had no gene match. CDR3 amino acids: CASSPGTSGMGRNQETQYF. Written as DNA, the CDR3 is TGTGCCAGCAGCCCCGGGACTAGCGGGATGGGTAGGAATCAAGAGACCCAGTACTTC.

J is TRBJ1-6 and V is TRBV27; 9 nucleotides align to TRBD1. Germline trimming cut 3 bases from V and 7 bases from J; bases unmatched to any gene: 4. The CDR3 covers 15 residues. CDR1 is MNHEY and CDR2 is SMNVEV in the germline V gene (reference sequence). The CDR3 coding sequence is TGTGCCAGCAGTTTCGGGACAGGGCAAAATTCACCCCTCCACTTT. As protein: CASSFGTGQNSPLHF.

This rearrangement joins TRBV2 to TRBJ2-7, with TRBD2 identical over 11 bases. CDR3 size: 15 residues. Unmatched junction bases numbered 8, after V lost 4 bases and J lost 6 bases. Germline V gives CDR1 SNHLY, CDR2 FYNNEI. CDR3 region: CASSALAGELSEQYF. The CDR3 region has the DNA TGTGCCAGCAGTGCACTAGCGGGAGAACTTTCCGAGCAGTACTTC. Full variable domain (outside the CDR3, taken from reference TRBV2 and TRBJ2-7): EPEVTQTPSHQVTQMGQEVILRCVPISNHLYFYWYRQILGQKVEFLVSFYNNEISEKSEIFDDQFSVERPDGSNFTLKIRSTKLEDSAMYFCASSALAGELSEQYFGPGTRLTVT.

This chain uses TRBV6-5 with TRBJ1-2; D may be TRBD1 (5 bases). In germline, CDR1 is MNHEY, CDR2 SVGAGI. V was trimmed by 4 bases and J by 4 bases, leaving 13 bases between them. The CDR3 contains 14 residues. CDR3 nucleotide sequence: TGTGCCAGCAGTTTACGGCGGGGGAGCTATGGCTACACCTTC. It translates to CASSLRRGSYGYTF.

CDR3 coding DNA: TGTGCCAGCAGCTTAGTGGGAAGCGGGCGCTCCTACGAGCAGTACTTC. This encodes CASSLVGSGRSYEQYF. The chain combines TRBV7-8 with TRBJ2-5; TRBD2 might be the D (6 bases). The J call may be mistaken, given a closer DNA end match to TRBJ2-7. CDR1 and CDR2 from the germline V gene are SGHVS and FQNEAQ. CDR3 length equals 16 residues.

The chain employs TRBV6-4 and TRBJ1-5; D gene ambiguous. This CDR3 has 13 amino acids. The germline V gene encodes CDR1 MRHNA and CDR2 SNTAGT. Between the trimmed V and J ends, which lost 3 bases and 7 bases, there was a span of 10 bases. CDR3 residues: CASSESIQQPQHF. CDR3 nucleotide sequence: TGTGCCAGCAGTGAATCTATTCAGCAGCCCCAGCATTTT.